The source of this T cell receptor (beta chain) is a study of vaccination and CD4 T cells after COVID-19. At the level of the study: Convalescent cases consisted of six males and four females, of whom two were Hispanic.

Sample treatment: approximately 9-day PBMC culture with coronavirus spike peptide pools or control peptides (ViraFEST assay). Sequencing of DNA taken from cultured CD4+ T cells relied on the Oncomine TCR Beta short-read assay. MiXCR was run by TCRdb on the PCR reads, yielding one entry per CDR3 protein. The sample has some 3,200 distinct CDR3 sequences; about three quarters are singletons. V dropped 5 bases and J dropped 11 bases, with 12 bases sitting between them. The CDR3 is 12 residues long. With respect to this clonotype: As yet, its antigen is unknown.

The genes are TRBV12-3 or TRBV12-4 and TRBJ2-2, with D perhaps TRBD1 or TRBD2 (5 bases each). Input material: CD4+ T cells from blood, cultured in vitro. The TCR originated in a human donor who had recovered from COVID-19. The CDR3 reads CASSDGAIELFF. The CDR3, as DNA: TGTGCCAGCAGTGACGGGGCCATCGAGCTGTTTTTT.